This T cell receptor (beta chain) originates from a study of blood T cell repertoires in COVID-19. This clone is a singleton in its sample. Deletions cut 9 bases from V and 3 bases from J, with 14 bases between. The CDR3 extends over 13 amino acids. From germline, CDR1 is SNHLY and CDR2 FYNNEI. Some clones are missing from TCRdb's copy, which holds only in-frame ones; the method was immunoSEQ multiplex PCR. The repertoire holds just under 350,000 clones, with around 87% as singletons. This chain connects TRBV2 to TRBJ1-2, with D possibly TRBD1 on 5 matching bases. The source of this sequence is a woman aged 50 to 60 with COVID-19, enrolled during active disease. Sequencing was performed on peripheral blood. The CDR3 DNA reads TGTGCCAGGAAGGGGCAGGGTGACTATGGCTACACCTTC. Translation gives CARKGQGDYGYTF.